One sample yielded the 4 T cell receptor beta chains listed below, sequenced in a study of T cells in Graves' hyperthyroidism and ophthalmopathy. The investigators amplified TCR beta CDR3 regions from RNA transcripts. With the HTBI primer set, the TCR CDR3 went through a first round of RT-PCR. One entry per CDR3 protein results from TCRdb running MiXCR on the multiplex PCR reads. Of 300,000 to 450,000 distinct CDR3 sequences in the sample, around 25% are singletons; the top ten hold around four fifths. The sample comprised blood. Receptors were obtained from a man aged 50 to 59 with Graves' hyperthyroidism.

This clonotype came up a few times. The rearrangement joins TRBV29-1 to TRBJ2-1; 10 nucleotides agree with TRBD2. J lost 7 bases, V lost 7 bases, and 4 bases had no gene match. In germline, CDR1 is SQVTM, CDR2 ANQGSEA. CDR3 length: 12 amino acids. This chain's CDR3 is CSAGLAENEQFF. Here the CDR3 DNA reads TGCAGCGCTGGACTAGCGGAGAATGAGCAGTTCTTC.

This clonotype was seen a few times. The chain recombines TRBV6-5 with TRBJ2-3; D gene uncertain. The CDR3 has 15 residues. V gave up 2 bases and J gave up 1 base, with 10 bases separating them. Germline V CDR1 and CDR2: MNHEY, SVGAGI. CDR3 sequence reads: CASSYAGQGTDTQYF. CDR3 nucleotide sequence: TGTGCCAGCAGTTACGCAGGCCAGGGCACAGATACGCAGTATTTT.

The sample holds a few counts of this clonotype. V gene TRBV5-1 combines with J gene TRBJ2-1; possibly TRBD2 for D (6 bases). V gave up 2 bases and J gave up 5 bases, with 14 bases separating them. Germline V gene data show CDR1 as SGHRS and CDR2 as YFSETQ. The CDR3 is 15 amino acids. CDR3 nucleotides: TGCGCCAGCAGCTTAATCCGGGACTTCCACAATGAGCAGTTCTTC. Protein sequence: CASSLIRDFHNEQFF.

The CDR3 spells CASSQIWAQGSEKLFF. The CDR3 DNA sequence: TGCGCCAGCAGCCAAATATGGGCACAGGGGAGTGAAAAACTGTTTTTT. The chain uses TRBV4-1 and TRBJ1-4; TRBD1 matches 7 bases. The CDR3 is made up of 16 amino acids. Germline-derived CDR1 and CDR2 are MGHRA and YSYEKL. With 2 bases clipped from V and 7 bases from J, the junction kept 10 bases outside the gene matches.